This T cell receptor beta chain was recorded in a study of blood T cell repertoires in COVID-19. Study as a whole: Both acute and convalescent COVID-19 samples were obtained from the United States, Italy and Spain.

Trimming shortened V by 5 bases and J by 7 bases, and 19 bases separated the two germline ends. From germline, CDR1 is SGHNT and CDR2 YYREEE (reference sequence). This CDR3 is built from 14 residues. Authors' processing steps: Reference gene primer amplification yielded estimated nucleated cell counts. This table comes from immunoSEQ multiplex PCR, and its TCRdb copy is limited to in-frame clones, with some not included. V and J calls and clone size are given by that table; D and trimming were obtained from the DNA. This repertoire shows 300,000 to 450,000 clones, around 84% found once; its top ten account for roughly 3.6%.

The clonotype originates from a woman younger than 35 with acute or convalescent COVID-19. The chain has TRBV5-4 and TRBJ2-7, with TRBD2 as a possible D gene (6 bases). Material for sequencing was peripheral blood. The CDR3 DNA sequence: TGTGCCAGCAGTGCCCCCGGGACTTCTTTAGAGCAGTACTTC. This sequence encodes CASSAPGTSLEQYF.